The 32 T cell receptor beta chains in this list originate from one sample, sequenced in a study of response to subunit inactivated influenza vaccine. TCRdb reprocessed the RT-PCR reads via MiXCR and lists one record per CDR3 protein. The sample shows hundreds of thousands of distinct CDR3 sequences, roughly 13% of them seen only once. This material consisted of PBMCs from blood, taken around two weeks before vaccination. These receptors were collected from a man aged 50 to 59 who received an inactivated influenza vaccine.

This clonotype was observed a handful of times. This chain connects TRBV6-5 to TRBJ1-5; D is unclear. The CDR3 has 14 residues. The V and J ends lost 0 bases and 6 bases respectively, with 9 bases between them. Germline assignment: CDR1 MNHEY and CDR2 SVGAGI. The CDR3: CASSYSREGQPQHF. The CDR3 DNA reads TGTGCCAGCAGTTACTCGAGGGAGGGTCAGCCCCAGCATTTT.

This clonotype was observed at least ten times. The V and J genes are TRBV6-1 and TRBJ1-1; D is possibly TRBD1 (6 bases). The V gene lost 4 bases and the J gene lost 1 base, with 7 bases spanning the gap. The germline V gene encodes CDR1 MNHNS and CDR2 SASEGT. The CDR3 consists of 13 residues. Written as DNA, the CDR3 is TGTGCCAGCAGTGGACAGGCGAACACTGAAGCTTTCTTT. This encodes CASSGQANTEAFF.

The V and J genes are TRBV12-3 or TRBV12-4 and TRBJ2-2, with D maybe TRBD2 (5 bases). Trimming took 7 bases from V and 7 from J, leaving 10 bases between them. The CDR3 is 12 amino acids. The CDR3 loop reads CASTRASGELFF. The CDR3, as DNA: TGTGCCAGCACGCGGGCGAGCGGGGAGCTGTTTTTT.

The V call is TRBV12-3 or TRBV12-4, the J call TRBJ2-1; tentatively, D is TRBD2 (5 bases). V lost 8 bases and J lost 6, with 5 bases in between. The CDR3 extends over 10 amino acids. CDR3 loop: CASGSNEQFF. The DNA for the CDR3 is TGTGCCAGCGGGAGCAATGAGCAGTTCTTC.

The rearrangement joins TRBV27 to TRBJ2-1, with TRBD2 identical over 15 bases. The germline V gene has CDR1 MNHEY and CDR2 SMNVEV (reference sequence). The CDR3 has 16 residues. V shed 5 bases and J 5 bases; nucleotides not matched to a gene: 4. CDR3 in amino acids: CASSGLAGGLNNEQFF. In DNA, the CDR3 is TGTGCCAGCAGTGGACTAGCGGGGGGGCTTAACAATGAGCAGTTCTTC.

Regarding this clonotype: Compared with germline, one end of the junction differs, possibly owing to a read error. V gene TRBV3-1 combines with J gene TRBJ1-5, with 8 bases fitting TRBD1. Germline V gene data show CDR1 as LGHDT and CDR2 as YNNKEL (reference sequence). This CDR3 contains 14 residues. The CDR3 nucleotides are TGTACCAGCAGCCCCGGGACAGGTATTCAGCCCCAGCATTTT. It encodes CTSSPGTGIQPQHF.

This clonotype was counted between two and nine times. V and J are TRBV12-3 or TRBV12-4 and TRBJ2-5; the D call may be TRBD1 or TRBD2 (5 bases each). The V end lost 6 bases, the J end lost 0 bases, and 8 bases lay between the germline ends. The length of the CDR3 is 13 residues. The CDR3 reads CASSWGHQETQYF. DNA of the CDR3: TGTGCCAGCAGCTGGGGACACCAAGAGACCCAGTACTTC.

The table lists this clonotype with many counts. The CDR3 loop is CASSAVYEQYF. The DNA of the CDR3 is TGTGCCAGCAGTGCGGTCTACGAGCAGTACTTC. V usage is TRBV2 and J usage is TRBJ2-7; the D is unclear. CDR1 and CDR2 (germline): SNHLY, FYNNEI. The CDR3 has 11 amino acids. V gave up 4 bases and J gave up 3 bases, with 4 bases separating them.

The chain carries TRBV21-1 and TRBJ2-7; the table assigns TRBD2, which was not confirmed against the DNA. TRBV21-1 is a listed pseudogene. The CDR3 totals 15 residues. CDR3 loop: CASSKGLAGVHEQYF. The DNA for the CDR3 is TGTGCCAGCAGCAAAGGACTAGCGGGAGTTCACGAGCAGTACTTC.

This clonotype has more than one count but fewer than ten. J is TRBJ1-5 and V is TRBV27; D may be TRBD1 (5 bases). Trimming removed 3 bases from V and 4 bases from J, with 16 bases in between. Germline-derived CDR1 and CDR2 are MNHEY and SMNVEV (reference sequence). This CDR3 region has 16 residues. CDR3 coding DNA: TGTGCCAGCAGTTTGATAGCCGGGGCTGGAAATCAGCCCCAGCATTTT. Translating gives CASSLIAGAGNQPQHF.

There are a few counts of this clonotype. The chain is built from TRBV5-5 and TRBJ2-3, with TRBD1 identical over 9 bases. The germline CDR1 and CDR2 sequences are SGHKS and YYEKEE (reference sequence). V dropped 0 bases and J dropped 0; count of bases not matched to a gene: 5. The length of the CDR3 is 17 residues. The CDR3 here is CASSLAGTGTSTDTQYF. The CDR3, as DNA: TGTGCCAGCAGCTTGGCCGGGACAGGGACTAGCACAGATACGCAGTATTTT.

The chain has TRBV12-3 or TRBV12-4 and TRBJ2-7; tentative D call: TRBD1 (5 bases). The CDR3 runs 12 residues. V dropped 7 bases and J dropped 4 bases, with 11 bases sitting between them. CDR3 loop: CASTFDSYEQYF. The CDR3 region has the DNA TGTGCCAGCACCTTCGACAGTTACGAGCAGTACTTC.

The rearrangement links TRBV29-1 to TRBJ2-3, with D possibly being TRBD2 (5 bases). V lost 1 base and J lost 1, with 12 bases in between. Germline CDR1 reads SQVTM; CDR2 reads ANQGSEA. This CDR3 spans 15 amino acids. CDR3 DNA: TGCAGCGTTGAAGTTCGGGGTCTAGGCACAGATACGCAGTATTTT. This gives the protein CSVEVRGLGTDTQYF.

This clonotype was detected only a few times. The chain joins TRBV9 to TRBJ2-1, with TRBD2 identical over 9 bases. CDR1 and CDR2 (germline): SGDLS, YYNGEE. The V segment lost 1 base and the J segment 3 bases; nucleotides outside the gene matches: 5. The CDR3 runs to 16 residues. The CDR3 DNA sequence: TGTGCCAGCAGCGTATCGACTAGCGGCCTCTACAATGAGCAGTTCTTC. Translation: CASSVSTSGLYNEQFF. The variable domain in full, completed from reference TRBV9 and TRBJ2-1, reads DSGVTQTPKHLITATGQRVTLRCSPRSGDLSVYWYQQSLDQGLQFLIQYYNGEERAKGNILERFSAQQFPDLHSELNLSSLELGDSALYFCASSVSTSGLYNEQFFGPGTRLTVL.

About this clonotype: A read error may produce the germline difference seen at one junction end. This chain joins TRBV5-5 and TRBJ2-2; perhaps TRBD2 as D (5 bases). Germline loops: CDR1 SGHKS, CDR2 YYEKEE (reference sequence). The CDR3 is 15 amino acids. The CDR3 protein is CASRAGVSNIGELFF. CDR3 DNA: TGTGCCAGCAGGGCCGGGGTCTCGAACATCGGGGAGCTGTTTTTT.

This clonotype occurred a few times. The chain couples TRBV6-2 or TRBV6-3 to TRBJ2-7; 7 bases fit TRBD1. Germline V CDR1 and CDR2: MNHEY, SVGEGT. The CDR3 contains 12 residues. After removal of 9 bases from V and 5 bases from J, the junction contained 7 bases not matched to a gene. The CDR3 reads CASQTGPHEQYF. The DNA of the CDR3 is TGTGCCAGTCAGACAGGGCCCCACGAGCAGTACTTC.

This chain links TRBV14 with TRBJ2-7; D might be TRBD1 (6 bases). V lost 1 base to trimming and J lost 2 bases, with 12 bases between them. The CDR3 is made up of 15 amino acids. Germline values: CDR1 SGHDN, CDR2 FVKESK. The CDR3 loop is CASSQGQGKAYEQYF. The CDR3 DNA reads as TGTGCCAGCAGCCAAGGCCAGGGGAAGGCCTACGAGCAGTACTTC.

The chain combines TRBV27 with TRBJ2-1, with 9 positions matching TRBD2. This CDR3 is built from 15 residues. Germline V CDR1 and CDR2: MNHEY, SMNVEV (reference sequence). V shed 5 bases, J shed 7 bases, and the junction held 9 bases outside the gene matches. CDR3 bases: TGTGCCAGCAGTCTACGTAGCGGGAGCCAAAATGAGCAGTTCTTC. Translated: CASSLRSGSQNEQFF.

This clonotype has more than one count but fewer than ten. Here the CDR3 reads CASSPRRLAAREQFF. CDR3 sequence (DNA): TGTGCCAGCAGCCCGAGACGACTAGCGGCTCGTGAGCAGTTCTTC. J is TRBJ2-1 and V is TRBV7-9, with 9 nucleotides matching TRBD2. The germline V gene has CDR1 SEHNR and CDR2 FQNEAQ (reference sequence). V trimming: 5 bases; J trimming: 9 bases; junction bases outside the gene matches: 11. The CDR3 length is 15 residues.

This clonotype has ten or more counts. The chain employs TRBV6-5 and TRBJ1-1, with a possible D match to TRBD1 (5 bases). Trimming cost V 4 bases and J 1 base, with 19 bases left between them. This CDR3 has 17 amino acids. Per germline, CDR1 MNHEY and CDR2 SVGAGI. CDR3: CASSSTPGGRANTEAFF. As DNA, the CDR3 is TGTGCCAGCAGTTCCACCCCCGGGGGACGGGCGAACACTGAAGCTTTCTTT.

This clonotype was recorded at least ten times. This chain uses TRBV7-2 with TRBJ2-1; 10 positions match TRBD2. CDR1 is SGHTA, CDR2 FQGNSA, per germline. With V trimmed by 3 bases and J by 6 bases, 11 bases remained unmatched. The CDR3 is 17 residues long. The CDR3 DNA reads TGTGCCAGCAGCTTTCAGGCTAGCGGGAGATTGAGCAATGAGCAGTTCTTC. Its translation is CASSFQASGRLSNEQFF.

The J gene is TRBJ2-7, the V gene TRBV2, with TRBD1 matching 7 bases. J was trimmed by 4 bases and V by 8 bases; bases with no gene match: 8. The CDR3 covers 13 residues. Germline CDR1 reads SNHLY; CDR2 reads FYNNEI. The DNA of the CDR3 is TGTGCCAGCGGACGGGGACAGAGTTACGAGCAGTACTTC. Translation gives CASGRGQSYEQYF.

CDR3 DNA sequence: TGTGCCAGCGGTGGGGACACTTCTAGCGGGGGGGCCGTTAATGAGCAGTTCTTC. This translates into CASGGDTSSGGAVNEQFF. The V call is TRBV2, the J call TRBJ2-1; 12 bases map to TRBD2. There are 18 residues in the CDR3. In germline, CDR1 is SNHLY, CDR2 FYNNEI. J lost 7 bases, V lost 8 bases, and 18 bases had no gene match.

This clonotype showed up just a few times. The J gene is TRBJ2-5, the V gene TRBV28, with TRBD2 matching over 7 bases. CDR3 length equals 12 residues. After removal of 10 bases from V and 2 bases from J, the junction contained 4 bases not matched to a gene. CDR1 is MDHEN, CDR2 SYDVKM, per germline. The CDR3 nucleotides are TGTGCCACTGGGGGAGGGCAAGAGACCCAGTACTTC. Translation gives CATGGGQETQYF.

The table lists this clonotype with many counts. In nucleotides, the CDR3 is TGTGCCAGCAGCTGGGGACACGGTGAACAGTTCTTC. It translates to CASSWGHGEQFF. The chain uses TRBV11-3 and TRBJ2-1; tentative D call: TRBD1 (6 bases). The length of the CDR3 is 12 residues. V shed 4 bases and J shed 13 bases, with 14 bases lying between them. Germline V gene sequence: CDR1 SGHNT, CDR2 YENEEA. Supplemented by reference TRBV11-3 and TRBJ2-1, the full variable domain reads EAGVVQSPRYKIIEKKQPVAFWCNPISGHNTLYWYLQNLGQGPELLIRYENEEAVDDSQLPKDRFSAERLKGVDSTLKIQPAELGDSAVYLCASSWGHGEQFFGPGTRLTVL.

This clonotype was recorded at least ten times. The chain couples TRBV7-8 to TRBJ1-6, with D possibly being TRBD1 (5 bases). The germline V gene encodes CDR1 SGHVS and CDR2 FQNEAQ. Trimming stripped 1 base from V and 5 bases from J, with 12 bases between. The CDR3 length is 16 residues. The CDR3 loop reads CASSLGVRADNSPLHF. In nucleotides, the CDR3 is TGTGCCAGCAGCTTAGGGGTCAGGGCGGATAATTCACCCCTCCACTTT.

The gene calls are TRBV5-1 and TRBJ2-7; 16 bases are a match to TRBD2. J was trimmed by 3 bases and V by 4 bases; bases with no gene match: 4. The germline V gene encodes CDR1 SGHRS and CDR2 YFSETQ. The CDR3 covers 16 residues. This CDR3 is CASSPGTSGRGYEQYF. The CDR3 DNA sequence: TGCGCCAGCAGCCCCGGGACTAGCGGGAGGGGCTACGAGCAGTACTTC.

CDR3: CASSYPLGTVNTEAFF. The CDR3 DNA follows: TGTGCCAGCAGTTACCCCCTCGGGACAGTGAACACTGAAGCTTTCTTT. This chain uses TRBV6-2 or TRBV6-3 with TRBJ1-1, with 7 bases fitting TRBD1. V lost 2 bases, J lost 0 bases, and 6 bases stayed unmatched. The CDR3 has 16 residues. Germline V gives CDR1 MNHEY, CDR2 SVGEGT.

In this sample, this clonotype turned up many times. The V call is TRBV6-5, the J call TRBJ2-5, with D perhaps matching TRBD2 (6 bases). The CDR3 length is 12 residues. Germline CDR1 reads MNHEY; CDR2 reads SVGAGI. Trimming cost V 6 bases and J 5 bases, with 10 bases left between them. CDR3 region: CASRRAGETQYF. The CDR3 DNA reads TGTGCCAGCAGGAGGGCGGGGGAGACCCAGTACTTC.

This clonotype appeared a single time. The genes are TRBV10-2 and TRBJ1-2, with TRBD1 identical over 7 bases. The CDR3 totals 12 residues. CDR1 and CDR2 (germline): WSHSY, SAAADI. V trimming: 8 bases; J trimming: 8 bases; junction bases outside the gene matches: 8. Here the CDR3 reads CASWTGYGGYTF. CDR3 DNA sequence: TGCGCCAGCTGGACAGGATATGGGGGCTACACCTTC.

In this sample, this clonotype turned up a few times. The V and J genes are TRBV28 and TRBJ1-5; no firm D call. CDR1 is MDHEN and CDR2 is SYDVKM in the germline V gene. Trimming removed 10 bases from V and 3 bases from J, with 19 bases in between. The CDR3 runs to 15 residues. This CDR3 reads CATSTRAALNQPQHF. The CDR3 DNA sequence: TGTGCCACCTCCACCCGGGCCGCACTCAATCAGCCCCAGCATTTT. Using reference TRBV28 and TRBJ1-5 for the parts outside the CDR3, the full variable domain is DVKVTQSSRYLVKRTGEKVFLECVQDMDHENMFWYRQDPGLGLRLIYFSYDVKMKEKGDIPEGYSVSREKKERFSLILESASTNQTSMYLCATSTRAALNQPQHFGDGTRLSIL.

This clonotype was found a few times. This chain links TRBV5-4 with TRBJ2-4; the D is unclear. V gave up 0 bases and J gave up 9 bases, with 13 bases separating them. From germline, CDR1 is SGHNT and CDR2 YYREEE (reference sequence). This CDR3 has 14 residues. CDR3 loop: CASSLADFHAIQYF. Here the CDR3 DNA reads TGTGCCAGCAGCTTGGCCGACTTTCATGCCATTCAGTACTTC.